A single TCR beta chain is shown here with its context. The V and J ends lost 4 bases and 1 base, in that order; junction bases with no gene match: 9. Germline values: CDR1 SGHNT, CDR2 YYREEE (reference sequence). The CDR3 runs to 17 residues. Data came from immunoSEQ multiplex PCR; TCRdb stores just in-frame clones and leaves some out. The data hold over 30,000 clones, with roughly 92% observed a single time. The data were taken from a study of T cell changes during pregnancy in multiple sclerosis. The chain carries TRBV5-4 and TRBJ2-3; 10 bases align to TRBD2. The clonotype comes from a female donor with multiple sclerosis, enrolled in a pregnancy study. Sequencing used PBMCs (not recorded whether the cells were cultured). The CDR3 loop reads CASSLLAGGGGTDTQYF. DNA of the CDR3: TGTGCCAGCAGCCTCTTAGCGGGAGGAGGTGGCACAGATACGCAGTATTTT. Based on the CDR3 plus reference TRBV5-4 and TRBJ2-3, the full variable domain is ETGVTQSPTHLIKTRGQQVTLRCSSQSGHNTVSWYQQALGQGPQFIFQYYREEENGRGNFPPRFSGLQFPNYSSELNVNALELDDSALYLCASSLLAGGGGTDTQYFGPGTRLTVL.